This TCR beta chain appears in the sequencing data of a study of OX40 agonist ivuxolimab in advanced cancers. Produced via immunoSEQ multiplex PCR; TCRdb's table is partial and in-frame only. The data contain 40,000 to 45,000 clones, 80% of them seen just once; the ten biggest clones take up more than 9%. The CDR3 length is 14 residues. Germline CDR1 and CDR2: SGDLS and YYNGEE. Trimming took off 0 bases at V and 0 bases at J, with 7 bases between the two ends. The gene calls are TRBV9 and TRBJ2-7; D is ambiguous. The origin of this receptor is an adult with an advanced solid tumor such as melanoma, head and neck, liver or kidney cancer. The specimen was CD4+ or CD8+ T cells sorted from blood, collected in a trial of the OX40 agonist ivuxolimab. Written as DNA, the CDR3 is TGTGCCAGCAGCGTAGTTGAACACTCCTACGAGCAGTACTTC. Amino acid sequence: CASSVVEHSYEQYF.